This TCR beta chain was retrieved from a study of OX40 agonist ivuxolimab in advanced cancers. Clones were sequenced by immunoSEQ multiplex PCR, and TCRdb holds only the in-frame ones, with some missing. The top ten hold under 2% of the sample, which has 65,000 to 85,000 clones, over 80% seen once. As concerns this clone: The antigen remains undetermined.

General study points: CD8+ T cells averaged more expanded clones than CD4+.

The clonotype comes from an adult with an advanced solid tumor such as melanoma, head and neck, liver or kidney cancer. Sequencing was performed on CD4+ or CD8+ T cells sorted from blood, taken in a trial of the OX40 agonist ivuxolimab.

The CDR3 DNA sequence: TGTGCCAGCAGTTTGCGGACTGAAGCTTTCTTT. It codes for CASSLRTEAFF. This sequence joins TRBV2 and TRBJ1-1; D uncertain. From germline, CDR1 is SNHLY and CDR2 FYNNEI. This CDR3 is built from 11 residues. V was clipped by 5 bases and J by 5 bases, with 6 bases between them.